The present entry profiles one T cell receptor (beta chain) with its context. This sample is drawn from a study of T cells in tuberculosis. Study background: IGRA-negative adolescents, IGRA-positive adolescents with latent tuberculosis and adults with active tuberculosis formed this South African cohort.

Latent tuberculosis screening used tuberculin skin test and IGRA at entry. This table comes from immunoSEQ multiplex PCR, and its TCRdb copy is limited to in-frame clones, with some not included. The sample lists 30,000 to 35,000 clones; around 97% were seen once. The CDR3 consists of 16 residues. Trimming stripped 1 base from V and 2 bases from J, with 12 bases between. CDR1 is SGHTA and CDR2 is FQGNSA in the germline V gene. Specimen: PBMCs. The receptor comes from a donor aged 5 to 30 with latent tuberculosis or without tuberculosis infection. V is TRBV7-2 and J is TRBJ1-5; a possible D gene is TRBD1 (6 bases). CDR3 in DNA: TGTGCCAGCAGCTTAGAAGACAGGACGGGCAATCAGCCCCAGCATTTT. It translates to CASSLEDRTGNQPQHF.